This TCR beta chain was captured in a study of identical twins. Comment on this clonotype: Antigen: not known.

Study-wide results and limits: Researchers reported excess low generation probability among twin-shared out-of-frame alpha sequences.

Germline CDR1 is SGDLS and CDR2 is YYNGEE. The V end lost 5 bases, the J end lost 0 bases, and 11 bases lay between the germline ends. This CDR3 contains 14 residues. Healthy Caucasian donors formed the entire cohort. One entry per CDR3 protein results from TCRdb running MiXCR on the 5' RACE reads. In the table there are approximately 500,000 distinct CDR3 sequences, less than 25% of which are singletons. The sample also formed part of further work on T cells expressing NK-cell markers. That source adds: Underlying the TCR beta repertoires were sorted CD3+CD56+NKG2C+, CD3+CD56+NKG2C- and CD3+CD56-NKG2C+ T cells. Among CD8+ T cells from about six donors, dominant NKG2C+ clonotypes accounted for about 1.0-7.0%.

The sample consisted of CD4+ T cells sorted from blood. The source is a young woman in good health. The chain recombines TRBV9 with TRBJ1-1; D remains unclear. The DNA of the CDR3 is TGTGCCAGCAGTGCCGATCGGATGAACACTGAAGCTTTCTTT. This translates into CASSADRMNTEAFF.